Given below is one T cell receptor (beta chain) in context. This record comes from a study of blood T cell repertoires in COVID-19. V was trimmed by 3 bases and J by 0 bases, leaving 6 bases between them. CDR1 is MNHNS and CDR2 is SASEGT in the germline V gene. The CDR3 loop spans 14 amino acids. Repertoires were generated with immunoSEQ multiplex PCR, while TCRdb's copy carries only in-frame clones and drops some. The sample has approximately 160,000 clones; around four fifths are singletons. This chain uses TRBV6-1 with TRBJ1-3; D gene uncertain. The receptor comes from a woman aged 50 to 60 who had recovered from COVID-19. The material sequenced was PBMCs or T cells enriched from blood (not recorded which). The CDR3 coding sequence is TGTGCCAGCAGTGAGCCCAGCTCTGGAAACACCATATATTTT. Its translation is CASSEPSSGNTIYF.